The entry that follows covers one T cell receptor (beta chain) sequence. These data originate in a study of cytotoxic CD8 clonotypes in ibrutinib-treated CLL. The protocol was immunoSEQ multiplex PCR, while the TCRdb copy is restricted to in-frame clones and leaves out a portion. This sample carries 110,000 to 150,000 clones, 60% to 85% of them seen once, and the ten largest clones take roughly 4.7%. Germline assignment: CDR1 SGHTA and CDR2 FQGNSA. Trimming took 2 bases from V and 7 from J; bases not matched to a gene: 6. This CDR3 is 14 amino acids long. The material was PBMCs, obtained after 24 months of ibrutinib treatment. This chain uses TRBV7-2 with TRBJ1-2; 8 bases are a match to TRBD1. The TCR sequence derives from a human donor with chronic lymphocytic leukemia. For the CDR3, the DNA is TGTGCCAGCAGCTTAACGGGGACAGGCCTTGGCTACACCTTC. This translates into CASSLTGTGLGYTF.